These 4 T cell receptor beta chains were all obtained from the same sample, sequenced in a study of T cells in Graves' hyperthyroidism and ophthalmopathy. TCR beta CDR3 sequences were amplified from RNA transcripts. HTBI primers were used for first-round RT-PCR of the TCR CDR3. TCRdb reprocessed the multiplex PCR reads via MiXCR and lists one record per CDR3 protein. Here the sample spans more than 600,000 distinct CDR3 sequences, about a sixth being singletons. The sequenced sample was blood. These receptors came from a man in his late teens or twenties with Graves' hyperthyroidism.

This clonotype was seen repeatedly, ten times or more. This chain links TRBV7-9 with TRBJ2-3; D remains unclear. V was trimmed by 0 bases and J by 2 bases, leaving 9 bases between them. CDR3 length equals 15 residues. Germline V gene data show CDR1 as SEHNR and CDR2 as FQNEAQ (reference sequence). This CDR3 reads CASSLANSNTDTQYF. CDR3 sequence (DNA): TGTGCCAGCAGCTTAGCGAACAGTAACACAGATACGCAGTATTTT.

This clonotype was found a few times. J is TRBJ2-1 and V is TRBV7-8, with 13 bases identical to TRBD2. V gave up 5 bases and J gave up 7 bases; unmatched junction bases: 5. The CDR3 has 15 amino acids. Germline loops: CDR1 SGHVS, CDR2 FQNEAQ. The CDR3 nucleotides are TGTGCCAGCAGCATAACGGGACTAGCGGGGAATGAGCAGTTCTTC. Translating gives CASSITGLAGNEQFF.

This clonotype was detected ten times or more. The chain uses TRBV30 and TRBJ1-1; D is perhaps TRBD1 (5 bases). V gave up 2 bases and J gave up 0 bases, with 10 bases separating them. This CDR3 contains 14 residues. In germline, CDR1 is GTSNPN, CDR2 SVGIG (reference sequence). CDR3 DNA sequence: TGTGCCTGGAGTATAGGGGATCTGAACACTGAAGCTTTCTTT. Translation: CAWSIGDLNTEAFF.

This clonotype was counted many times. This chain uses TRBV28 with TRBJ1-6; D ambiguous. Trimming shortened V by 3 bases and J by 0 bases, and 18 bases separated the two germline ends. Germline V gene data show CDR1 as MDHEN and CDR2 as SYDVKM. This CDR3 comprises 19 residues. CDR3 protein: CASSFLRPPTSSYNSPLHF. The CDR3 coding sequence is TGTGCCAGCAGTTTTTTGCGACCGCCGACAAGCTCCTATAATTCACCCCTCCACTTT.